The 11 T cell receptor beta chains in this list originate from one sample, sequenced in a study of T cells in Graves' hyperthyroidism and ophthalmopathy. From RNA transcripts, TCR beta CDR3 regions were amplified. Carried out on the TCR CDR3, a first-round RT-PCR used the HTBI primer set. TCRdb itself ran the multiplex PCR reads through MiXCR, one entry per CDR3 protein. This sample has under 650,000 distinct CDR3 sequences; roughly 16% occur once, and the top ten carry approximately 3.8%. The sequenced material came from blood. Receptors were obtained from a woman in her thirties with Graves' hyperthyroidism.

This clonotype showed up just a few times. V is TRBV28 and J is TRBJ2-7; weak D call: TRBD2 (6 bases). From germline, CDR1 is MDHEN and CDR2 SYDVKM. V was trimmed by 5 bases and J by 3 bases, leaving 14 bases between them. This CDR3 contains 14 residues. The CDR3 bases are TGTGCCAGCAGTCCCCAGGGACTTAACTACGAGCAGTACTTC. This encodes CASSPQGLNYEQYF.

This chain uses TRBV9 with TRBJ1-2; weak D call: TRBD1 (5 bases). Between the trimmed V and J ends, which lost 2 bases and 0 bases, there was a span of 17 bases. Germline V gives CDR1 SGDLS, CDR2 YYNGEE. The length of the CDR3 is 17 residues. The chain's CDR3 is CASSVEWEGAANYGYTF. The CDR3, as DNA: TGTGCCAGCAGCGTGGAGTGGGAAGGGGCAGCTAACTATGGCTACACCTTC.

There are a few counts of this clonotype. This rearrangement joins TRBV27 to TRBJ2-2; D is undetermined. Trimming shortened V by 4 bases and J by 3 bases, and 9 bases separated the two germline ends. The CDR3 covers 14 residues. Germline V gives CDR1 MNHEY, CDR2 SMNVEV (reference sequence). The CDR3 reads CASSWASDTGELFF. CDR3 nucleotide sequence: TGTGCCAGCAGTTGGGCCAGCGACACCGGGGAGCTGTTTTTT.

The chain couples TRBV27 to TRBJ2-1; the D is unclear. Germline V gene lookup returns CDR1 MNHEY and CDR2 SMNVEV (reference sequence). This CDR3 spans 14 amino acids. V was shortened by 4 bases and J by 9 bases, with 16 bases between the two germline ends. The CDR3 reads CASSWVSATGEQFF. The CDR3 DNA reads TGTGCCAGCAGTTGGGTCAGCGCGACGGGTGAGCAGTTCTTC.

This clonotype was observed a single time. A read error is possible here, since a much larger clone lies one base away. CDR3 in DNA: TGTGCCAGCAGTTACCACCGGGACCACGCAGATACGCAGTATTTT. It translates to CASSYHRDHADTQYF. V and J are TRBV6-5 and TRBJ2-3; perhaps D is TRBD1 or TRBD2 (5 bases each). V was cut by 2 bases and J by 4 bases, with 13 bases left in between. Germline V gene lookup returns CDR1 MNHEY and CDR2 SVGAGI. The CDR3 has 15 residues.

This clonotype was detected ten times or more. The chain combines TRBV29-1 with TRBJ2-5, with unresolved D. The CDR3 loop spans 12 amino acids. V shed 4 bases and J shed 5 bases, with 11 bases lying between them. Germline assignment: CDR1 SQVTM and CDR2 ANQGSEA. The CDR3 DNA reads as TGCAGCGTTGTTGTCTTGGGGGAGACCCAGTACTTC. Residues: CSVVVLGETQYF.

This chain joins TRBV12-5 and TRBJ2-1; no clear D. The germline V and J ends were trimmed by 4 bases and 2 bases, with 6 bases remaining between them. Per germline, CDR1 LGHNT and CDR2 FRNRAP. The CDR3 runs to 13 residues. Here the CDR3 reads CASGSSTYNEQFF. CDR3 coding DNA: TGTGCTAGTGGTTCTAGTACCTACAATGAGCAGTTCTTC.

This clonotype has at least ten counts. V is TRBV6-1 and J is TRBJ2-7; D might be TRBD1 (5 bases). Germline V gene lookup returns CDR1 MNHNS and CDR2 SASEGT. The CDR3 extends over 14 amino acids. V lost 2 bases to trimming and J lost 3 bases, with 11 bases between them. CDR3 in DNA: TGTGCCAGCAGTGAATCCCCAGGGTTCTACGAGCAGTACTTC. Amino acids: CASSESPGFYEQYF.

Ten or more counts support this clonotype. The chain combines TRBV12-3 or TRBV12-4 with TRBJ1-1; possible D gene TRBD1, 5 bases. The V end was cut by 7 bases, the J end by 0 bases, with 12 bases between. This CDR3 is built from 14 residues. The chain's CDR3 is CASTRTQLNTEAFF. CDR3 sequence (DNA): TGTGCCAGCACCCGGACACAGTTGAACACTGAAGCTTTCTTT.

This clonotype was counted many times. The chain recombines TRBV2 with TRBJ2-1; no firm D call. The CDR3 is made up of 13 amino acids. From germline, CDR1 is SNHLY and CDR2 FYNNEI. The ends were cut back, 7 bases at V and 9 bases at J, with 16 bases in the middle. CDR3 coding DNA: TGTGCCAGCACCCCCCAATCCTTCGGTGAGCAGTTCTTC. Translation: CASTPQSFGEQFF.

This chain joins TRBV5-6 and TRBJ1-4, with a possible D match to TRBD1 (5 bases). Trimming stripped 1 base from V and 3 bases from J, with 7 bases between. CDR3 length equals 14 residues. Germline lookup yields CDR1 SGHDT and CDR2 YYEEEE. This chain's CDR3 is CASSLRQPNEKLFF. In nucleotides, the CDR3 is TGTGCCAGCAGCTTGAGACAGCCTAATGAAAAACTGTTTTTT.